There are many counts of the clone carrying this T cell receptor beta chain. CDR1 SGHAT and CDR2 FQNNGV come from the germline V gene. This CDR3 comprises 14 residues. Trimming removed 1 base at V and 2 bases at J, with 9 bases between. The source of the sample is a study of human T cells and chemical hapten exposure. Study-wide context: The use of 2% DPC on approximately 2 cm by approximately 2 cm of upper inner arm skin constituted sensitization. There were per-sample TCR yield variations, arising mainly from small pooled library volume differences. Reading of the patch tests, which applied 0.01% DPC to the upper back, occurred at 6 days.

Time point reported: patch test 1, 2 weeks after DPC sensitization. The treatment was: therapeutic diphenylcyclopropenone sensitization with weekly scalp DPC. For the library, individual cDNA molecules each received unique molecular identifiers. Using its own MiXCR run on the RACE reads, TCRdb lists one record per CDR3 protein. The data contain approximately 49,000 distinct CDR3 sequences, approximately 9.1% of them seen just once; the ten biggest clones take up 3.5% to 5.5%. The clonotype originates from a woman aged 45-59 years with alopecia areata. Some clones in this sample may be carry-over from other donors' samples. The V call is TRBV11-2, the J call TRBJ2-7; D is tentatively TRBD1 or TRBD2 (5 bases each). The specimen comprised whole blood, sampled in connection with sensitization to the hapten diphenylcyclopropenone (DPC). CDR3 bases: TGTGCCAGCAGCTTAGCGGGGACCCCCTACGAGCAGTACTTC. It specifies CASSLAGTPYEQYF.